The T cell receptor beta chain under discussion was sequenced for a study of T cells in localized non-small cell lung cancer. Whole-study findings and limits: Adjacent uninvolved lung tissue had the highest T cell clonality, exceeding tumor. Paired adjacent lung recovered a median approximately 57 of the top 100 tumor clones. In the blood, greater T cell density corresponded to longer overall survival.

As regards this clone: Its antigen remains unknown.

This CDR3 spans 17 amino acids. Germline-derived CDR1 and CDR2 are LNHDA and SQIVND (reference sequence). After removal of 5 bases from V and 1 base from J, the junction contained 8 bases not matched to a gene. The method was immunoSEQ multiplex PCR; TCRdb's version includes in-frame clones alone and lacks a portion of them. This sample has 11,000 or so clones, with more than 70% found just once. This clonotype originated in a male donor at least 60 years old with stage I lung adenocarcinoma. This material consisted of peripheral blood, taken before any cancer treatment. The gene calls are TRBV19 and TRBJ2-2; 9 nucleotides align to TRBD2. CDR3 in DNA: TGTGCCAGTAGTCTCACTAGCGGGTGGGGGAACACCGGGGAGCTGTTTTTT. It specifies CASSLTSGWGNTGELFF.